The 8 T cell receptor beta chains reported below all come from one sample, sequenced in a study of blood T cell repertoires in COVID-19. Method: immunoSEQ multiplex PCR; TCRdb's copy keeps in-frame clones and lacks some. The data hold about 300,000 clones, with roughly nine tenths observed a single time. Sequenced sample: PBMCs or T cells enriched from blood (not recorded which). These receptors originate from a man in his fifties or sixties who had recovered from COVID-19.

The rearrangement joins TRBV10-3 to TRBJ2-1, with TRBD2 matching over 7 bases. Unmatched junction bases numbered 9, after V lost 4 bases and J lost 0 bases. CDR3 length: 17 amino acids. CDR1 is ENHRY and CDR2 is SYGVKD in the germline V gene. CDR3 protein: CAISGTLADTSYNEQFF. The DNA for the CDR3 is TGTGCCATCAGTGGCACCCTAGCGGACACCTCCTACAATGAGCAGTTCTTC.

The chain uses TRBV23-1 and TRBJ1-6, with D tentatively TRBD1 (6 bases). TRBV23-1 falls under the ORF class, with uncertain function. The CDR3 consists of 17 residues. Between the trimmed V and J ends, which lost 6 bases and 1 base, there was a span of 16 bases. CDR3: CASSITGGRSYNSPLHF. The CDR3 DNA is TGCGCCAGCAGCATTACGGGGGGGCGGTCCTATAATTCACCCCTCCACTTT.

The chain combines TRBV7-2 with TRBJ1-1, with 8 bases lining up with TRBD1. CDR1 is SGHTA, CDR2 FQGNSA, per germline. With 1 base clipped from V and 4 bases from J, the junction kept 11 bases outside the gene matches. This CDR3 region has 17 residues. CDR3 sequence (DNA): TGTGCCAGCAGCTTAGATAGGGTGACAGGGGCAGGCACTGAAGCTTTCTTT. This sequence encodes CASSLDRVTGAGTEAFF.

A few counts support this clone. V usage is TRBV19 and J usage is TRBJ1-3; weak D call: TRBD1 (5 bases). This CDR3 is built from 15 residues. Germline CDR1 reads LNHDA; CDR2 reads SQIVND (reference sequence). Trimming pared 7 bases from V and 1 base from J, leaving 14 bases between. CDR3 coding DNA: TGTGCCAGTAAGGTTTTAGGGGATTCTGGAAACACCATATATTTT. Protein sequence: CASKVLGDSGNTIYF.

CDR3 loop: CASSTGRGDQPQHF. The CDR3 DNA reads as TGTGCCAGCAGCACCGGCAGGGGTGACCAGCCCCAGCATTTT. The chain carries TRBV7-9 and TRBJ1-5; a possible D gene is TRBD1 (6 bases). CDR3 length: 14 residues. The V gene lost 5 bases and the J gene lost 7 bases, with 15 bases spanning the gap. CDR1 is SEHNR and CDR2 is FQNEAQ in the germline V gene (reference sequence). Full variable domain (remainder filled in from reference TRBV7-9 and TRBJ1-5): DTGVSQNPRHKITKRGQNVTFRCDPISEHNRLYWYRQTLGQGPEFLTYFQNEAQLEKSRLLSDRFSAERPKGSFSTLEIQRTEQGDSAMYLCASSTGRGDQPQHFGDGTRLSIL.

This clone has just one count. CDR3 sequence reads: CASSERGVAGGRTGELFF. The CDR3 DNA sequence: TGTGCCAGCAGTGAACGGGGGGTGGCGGGAGGCCGCACCGGGGAGCTGTTTTTT. The chain carries TRBV6-1 and TRBJ2-2; 8 positions agree with TRBD2. The germline gives CDR1 MNHNS, CDR2 SASEGT. The CDR3 totals 18 residues. With V trimmed by 2 bases and J by 4 bases, 12 bases remained unmatched.

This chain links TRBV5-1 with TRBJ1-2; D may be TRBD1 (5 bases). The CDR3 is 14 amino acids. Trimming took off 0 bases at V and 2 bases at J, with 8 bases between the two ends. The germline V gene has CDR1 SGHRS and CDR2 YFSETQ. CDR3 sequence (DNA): TGCGCCAGCAGCTTGGCCCCAGGGAACTATGGCTACACCTTC. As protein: CASSLAPGNYGYTF.

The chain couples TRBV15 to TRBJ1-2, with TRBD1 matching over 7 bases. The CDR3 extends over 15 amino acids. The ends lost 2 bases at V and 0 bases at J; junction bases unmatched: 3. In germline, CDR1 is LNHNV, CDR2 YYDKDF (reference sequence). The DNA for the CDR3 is TGTGCCACCAGCAGAACCGGGACAGCTAACTATGGCTACACCTTC. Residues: CATSRTGTANYGYTF.